This T cell receptor beta chain derives from a study of shared clonotypes between healthy human individuals. The study, taken as a whole, reports: As a rule, naive subsets had a larger estimated richness than memory subsets.

Some clones are missing from TCRdb's copy, which holds only in-frame ones; the method was immunoSEQ multiplex PCR. Among over a million clones listed, more than 65% were seen once. The length of the CDR3 is 16 residues. Germline assignment: CDR1 SGHVS and CDR2 FQNEAQ. Trimming took off 4 bases at V and 3 bases at J, with 15 bases between the two ends. This clone was picked up a small number of times. The antigen is not known. The chain combines TRBV7-8 with TRBJ2-2; D gene ambiguous. Material for sequencing was memory CD4+ T cells sorted from blood. Subset reported: CD45RA-negative fraction. The receptor comes from a man younger than 35 in good health. The CDR3 reads CASSSPGLIDTGELFF. CDR3 coding DNA: TGTGCCAGCAGCTCCCCCGGGCTGATTGACACCGGGGAGCTGTTTTTT.